This T cell receptor (beta chain) was captured in a study of T-cell memory formation after mild COVID-19. TCRdb passed the 5' RACE reads through MiXCR, listing each CDR3 protein once. The data show 55,000 to 75,000 distinct CDR3 sequences, roughly a quarter seen once. Comments on this clonotype: Antigen unknown.

Germline assignment: CDR1 SQVTM and CDR2 ANQGSEA. Trimming cost V 4 bases and J 6 bases; bases outside gene matches: 9. The CDR3 runs 14 residues. Overall study findings and caveats: Researchers report contracting CD4+ clones mostly in CM and EM, with CD8+ clones in EMRA.

The source material was PBMCs or a T cell subset sorted from them (not recorded which). The TCR originated in a man between 18 and 29 years old who had mild COVID-19 (a few samples of this study predate the infection). Cell type and time point are not known. This rearrangement joins TRBV29-1 to TRBJ1-2, with 9 bases fitting TRBD1. CDR3 protein: CSVVPGQGWNGYTF. CDR3 sequence (DNA): TGCAGCGTTGTCCCGGGACAGGGTTGGAATGGCTACACCTTC.